This TCR beta chain came from a study of cytomegalovirus exposure and HLA in healthy donors. Points from the study as a whole: Using a false discovery rate of 0.05, a later analysis showed that 16,951 TCR beta sequences were associated with HLA alleles. It was taken for granted in presence/absence analyses that sequencing depth across donors was roughly uniform.

PCR used 60 Vbeta primers and 13 Jbeta primers. Measured with immunoSEQ multiplex PCR; TCRdb has only the in-frame clones, and not every one. This sample has tens of thousands of clones, with roughly 80% found just once. The junction had 7 bases not matched to a gene; V was cut back by 5 bases and J by 3 bases. The CDR3 consists of 15 residues. From germline, CDR1 is MNHEY and CDR2 SVGAGI. With respect to this clone: Its target is unknown.

This TCR came from a man aged 35-49 years in good health and CMV-seronegative. V is TRBV6-5 and J is TRBJ1-1; 9 bases map to TRBD1. The material sequenced was PBMCs. The CDR3 region is CASSGQGKGDTEAFF. The CDR3 coding sequence is TGTGCCAGCAGTGGACAGGGGAAGGGGGACACTGAAGCTTTCTTT.